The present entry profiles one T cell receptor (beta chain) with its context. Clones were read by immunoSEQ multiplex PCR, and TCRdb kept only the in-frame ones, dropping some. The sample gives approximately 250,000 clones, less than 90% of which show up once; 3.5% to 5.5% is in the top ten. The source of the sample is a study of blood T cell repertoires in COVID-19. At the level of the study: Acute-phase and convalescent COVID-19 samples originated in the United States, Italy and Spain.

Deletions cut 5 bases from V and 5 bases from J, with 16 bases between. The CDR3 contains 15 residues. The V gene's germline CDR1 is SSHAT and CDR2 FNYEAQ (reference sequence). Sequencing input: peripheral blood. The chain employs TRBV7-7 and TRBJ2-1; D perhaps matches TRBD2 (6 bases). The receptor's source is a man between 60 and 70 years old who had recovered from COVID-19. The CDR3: CASSQRLDGHNEQFF. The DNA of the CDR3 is TGTGCCAGCAGCCAAAGACTAGATGGGCACAATGAGCAGTTCTTC. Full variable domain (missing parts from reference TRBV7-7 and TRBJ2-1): GAGVSQSPRYKVTKRGQDVTLRCDPISSHATLYWYQQALGQGPEFLTYFNYEAQPDKSGLPSDRFSAERPEGSISTLTIQRTEQRDSAMYRCASSQRLDGHNEQFFGPGTRLTVL.